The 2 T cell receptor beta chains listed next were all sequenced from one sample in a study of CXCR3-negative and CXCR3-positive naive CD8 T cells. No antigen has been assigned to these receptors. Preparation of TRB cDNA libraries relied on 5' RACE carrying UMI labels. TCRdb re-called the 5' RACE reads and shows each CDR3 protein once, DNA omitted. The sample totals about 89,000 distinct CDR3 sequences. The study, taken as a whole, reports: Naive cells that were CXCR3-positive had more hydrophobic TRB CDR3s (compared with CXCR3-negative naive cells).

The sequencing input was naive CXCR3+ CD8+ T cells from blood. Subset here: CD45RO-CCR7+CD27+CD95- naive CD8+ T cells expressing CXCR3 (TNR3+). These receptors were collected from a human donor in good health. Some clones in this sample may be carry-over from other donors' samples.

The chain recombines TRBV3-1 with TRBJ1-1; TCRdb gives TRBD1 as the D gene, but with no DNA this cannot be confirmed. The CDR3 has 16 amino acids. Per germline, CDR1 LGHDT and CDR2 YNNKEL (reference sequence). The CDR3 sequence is CASSSRGQGANTEAFF.

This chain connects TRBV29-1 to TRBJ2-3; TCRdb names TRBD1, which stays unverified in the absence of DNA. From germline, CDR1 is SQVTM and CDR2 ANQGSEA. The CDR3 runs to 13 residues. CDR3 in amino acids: CSAVGGFADTQYF.